This TCR beta chain emerged from a study of shared clonotypes between healthy human individuals. As for the study in general: Researchers assigned three CD4 naive, three CD4 memory, two CD8 naive and one CD8 memory plate to each donor. Whole-study results and caveats: Naive CD4 clonotypes were shared across a handful of donors at 4.5% to 6%.

Only a few counts were recorded for this clone. The antigen remains undetermined. Every immunoSEQ plate was one replicate of a subset's evenly spread DNA. Some clones are missing from TCRdb's copy, which holds only in-frame ones; the method was immunoSEQ multiplex PCR. This sample carries 2,500,000 or so clones, around nine tenths of them seen once, and the ten largest clones take roughly 0.14%. Caucasian adults residing in Nashville, Tennessee made up all the donors. The V end was cut by 6 bases, the J end by 4 bases, with 13 bases between. This CDR3 is 14 amino acids long. From germline, CDR1 is MNHEY and CDR2 SVGAGI.

The genes are TRBV6-5 and TRBJ1-5, with D tentatively TRBD1 (5 bases). The clonotype originates from a man between 18 and 35 years old in good health. The sequenced sample was naive CD4+ T cells sorted from blood. Subset of the sample: CD45RA+ positively selected. CDR3 nucleotide sequence: TGTGCCAGCAGAAGGGGACCGACTAATCAGCCCCAGCATTTT. This gives the protein CASRRGPTNQPQHF.